This note documents a single T cell receptor (beta chain) sequence. What it recognizes is unknown. Germline CDR1 is SGDLS and CDR2 is YYNGEE. This CDR3 region has 12 residues. V lost 7 bases and J lost 8, with 14 bases in between. The table came from immunoSEQ multiplex PCR; TCRdb's copy has only in-frame clones and leaves some out. The sample carries 71,000 or so clones, about 94% recorded once. Among the 90 to 150 subjects of the validation cohort, separate from the approximately 670-subject first cohort, were the donors. The sample belongs to a study of cytomegalovirus exposure and HLA in healthy donors. General study findings and limits: Cytomegalovirus status was reportedly diagnosed by the classifier with high sensitivity and specificity. 150 to 200 TCR beta chains were listed as cytomegalovirus-associated. The authors confirmed in vitro that three CMV-associated chains were specific for CMV antigens.

The receptor was isolated from a man between 18 and 29 years old in good health and CMV-seropositive. The chain recombines TRBV9 with TRBJ2-3; tentative D call: TRBD1 (7 bases). The sequencing sample was made of PBMCs. CDR3 in amino acids: CASSGGTFTQYF. In DNA form, the CDR3 reads TGTGCCAGCTCAGGGGGGACTTTTACGCAGTATTTT.